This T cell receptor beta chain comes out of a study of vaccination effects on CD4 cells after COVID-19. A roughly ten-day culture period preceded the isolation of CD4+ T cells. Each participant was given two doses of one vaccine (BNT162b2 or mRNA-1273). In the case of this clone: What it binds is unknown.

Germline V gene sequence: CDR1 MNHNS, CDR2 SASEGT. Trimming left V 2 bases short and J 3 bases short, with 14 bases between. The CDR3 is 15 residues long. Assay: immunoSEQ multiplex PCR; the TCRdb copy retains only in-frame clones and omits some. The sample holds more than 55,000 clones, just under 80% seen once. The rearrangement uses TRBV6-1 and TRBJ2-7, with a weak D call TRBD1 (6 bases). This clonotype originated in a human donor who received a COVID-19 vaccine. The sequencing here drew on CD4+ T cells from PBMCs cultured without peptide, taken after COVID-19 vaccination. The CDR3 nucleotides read TGTGCCAGCAGTGAAAGAGGGGACACGTACTACGAGCAGTACTTC. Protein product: CASSERGDTYYEQYF.